This entry features one T cell receptor beta chain sequence. This clonotype was recorded many times. Which antigen it targets is not known. Base qualities are missing; no much larger clone stands one base away. Libraries of naive CD8 T cells were built from anywhere between roughly 17,000 and 1,000,000 sorted cells, with 10%, 30% or 50% of the purified RNA used. On a BD FACSAria II, naive CD8 T cells were FACS-sorted as CD8+CD4-CCR7+CD45RA+ and collected into RLT Plus buffer. Ten to eleven TCR copies' worth of Jurkat RNA were spiked into roughly 20,000-1,000,000 naive CD8 T cell samples to test detection sensitivity. Enrichment of CD8 T cells was done with RosetteSep CD8+ T Cell Enrichment Cocktail plus Ficoll-Paque, and ACK red cell lysis came afterward. This entry belongs to a study of molecular identifiers for immune sequencing clone quantification (dated by TCRdb to 2016 to 2019). About the full investigation: For a replicate experiment, RNA from roughly 20,000 or 100,000 naive CD8 T cells was divided into five aliquots, and four of the five aliquots were sequenced. The study was a methods study using CD8 T cells to benchmark molecular-identifier clustering-based TCR repertoire sequencing (MIDCIRS) and TCR RNA copy counting.

Summary of the overall study and its limitations: A single cell's worth of spiked-in Jurkat TCR RNA was reported detectable even among 850,000 to 1,000,000 naive CD8 T cells. Naive libraries contained spiked-in Jurkat TCR RNA (approximately ten copies' worth), which is not part of the donor repertoire. Modeling estimated about three recovered TCR RNA copies per cell, compared with about 10 by digital PCR, which implies 25% to 30% capture efficiency. In CMV-specific effector cells, clones with more than 20 RNA copies contained over 99% of molecules, whereas in naive cells such clones contained under 1% of molecules. Identical TCR molecules sharing a barcode could cause highly expanded clone sizes to be underestimated. When barcode sub-clustering was omitted, TCR diversity was inflated by chimeric consensus sequences, with chimeras reaching as high as 47%.

V is pared back by 0 bases and J by 7 bases, with 1 base lying between the germline termini. The CDR3 numbers 11 residues from cysteine through phenylalanine. Only CDR3 DNA is held: 33 bases, read in frame from base 1. The germline V gene (reference sequence) yields SGHKS for CDR1 and YYEKEE for CDR2. The method was PCR. The sequencer listed for this sample is NextSeq 500. Preparation of bulk TCR libraries followed a previously described approach, with the TCR primers listed in Table S5. Purification of total RNA was performed with the Qiagen AllPrep DNA/RNA kit. Before analysis, reads from multiple sequencing runs of one library were combined. The authors' pipeline ran thus. Reads were retained only if their TCR constant sequence matched exactly, and those retained reads were trimmed to 150 nt and grouped according to their 12-nt molecular barcodes. Reads in each barcode group were sub-clustered using a 15% Levenshtein threshold, and a quality-weighted consensus sequence was built for each RNA molecule. Non-functional sequences were discarded, and so were lower-count sequences lying one edit away from another sequence. Barcode sub-clusters with fewer than 20% of the maximum read count were removed, based on fitting two negative binomial distributions. TCRdb reprocessed the public reads (quality trimming at Q25 with fastp, clone calling with MiXCR) and kept in-frame beta chains. Each CDR3 protein appears once, grouped with its most common genes and DNA. The V and J calls reflect TCRdb's pipeline rather than the authors' work. The sample data list roughly 10,000 distinct CDR3 sequences, and roughly 22% of these were observed just once. The ten largest clones add up to approximately 1.5% of the sample.

The receptor comes from a human donor in good health. Some libraries in this study had Jurkat cell RNA spiked in. Rearrangement joined TRBV5-5 to TRBJ1-4, with the identity of the D gene unclear. Source material: naive CD8+ T cells from blood, with Jurkat cell RNA spiked in. The cell subset or site label of this sample denotes: FACS-sorted CD8+CD4-CCR7+CD45RA+ naive T cells. The DNA sequence is as follows: TGTGCCAGCAGCTTGGTTGAAAAACTGTTTTTT. The encoded protein is CASSLVEKLFF. When the CDR3 is completed using the reference TRBV5-5 and TRBJ1-4 genes on either side, the full variable domain is DAGVTQSPTHLIKTRGQQVTLRCSPISGHKSVSWYQQVLGQGPQFIFQYYEKEERGRGNFPDRFSARQFPNYSSELNVNALLLGDSALYLCASSLVEKLFFGSGTQLSVL.